Listed below are T cell receptor beta chains from one sample, sequenced in a study of T-cell reconstitution after alpha-beta-depleted transplantation in children. MiXCR, run by TCRdb on the PCR reads, gives a single entry per CDR3 protein. Of 440,000 or so distinct CDR3 sequences in the sample, approximately 41% were seen once. The sample was PBMCs, taken before TCRalphabeta/CD19-depleted stem cell transplant. Source of these receptors: a girl under 10 years old with aplastic anemia, due to receive a stem cell transplant. CDR3s include the opening cysteine and the closing phenylalanine or tryptophan. D genes are given only for firm matches. The size entry is marked missing in some rows and otherwise reads once, few, many or a size class.

j_call: TRBJ2-1; v_call: TRBV20-1; clone_size: few; d_call: -; cdr3_nt: TGCAGTGCTCCGATGGCAAACGAGCAGTTCTTC; cdr3_aa: CSAPMANEQFF
j_call: TRBJ2-7; v_call: TRBV28; clone_size: few; d_call: -; cdr3_nt: TGTGCCAGCAGTCCAGGGCCTAGCGCGGCCTACGAGCAGTACTTC; cdr3_aa: CASSPGPSAAYEQYF
j_call: TRBJ1-2; v_call: TRBV20-1; clone_size: -; d_call: TRBD1; cdr3_nt: TGCAGTGCTACCAGGGGGCAGATGGCGGGCGGCTACACCTTC; cdr3_aa: CSATRGQMAGGYTF
j_call: TRBJ2-7; v_call: TRBV7-9; clone_size: -; d_call: -; cdr3_nt: TGTGCCAGCAGCTTAGCAAGGACAGCCCCTAACGAGCAGTACTTC; cdr3_aa: CASSLARTAPNEQYF
j_call: TRBJ2-1; v_call: TRBV6-1; clone_size: few; d_call: TRBD2; cdr3_nt: TGTGCCAGCAGACCGGGACTAGCGGGACAATCACCAAATGACAATGAGCAGTTCTTC; cdr3_aa: CASRPGLAGQSPNDNEQFF
j_call: TRBJ2-2; v_call: TRBV24-1; clone_size: -; d_call: -; cdr3_nt: TGTGCCACCGGCGGCTCCGGGATCGGGGAGCTGTTTTTT; cdr3_aa: CATGGSGIGELFF
j_call: TRBJ2-3; v_call: TRBV11-2; clone_size: -; d_call: -; cdr3_nt: TGTGCCAGCAGCACCGGGACCCGAGATACGCAGTATTTT; cdr3_aa: CASSTGTRDTQYF
j_call: TRBJ1-5; v_call: TRBV30; clone_size: -; d_call: -; cdr3_nt: TGTGCCTGGAGTACCTCTCATAGCAATCAGCCCCAGCATTTT; cdr3_aa: CAWSTSHSNQPQHF
j_call: TRBJ1-4; v_call: TRBV7-9; clone_size: -; d_call: -; cdr3_nt: TGTGCCAGCAGCTTAGAAAAAAAACTGTTTTTT; cdr3_aa: CASSLEKKLFF
j_call: TRBJ2-5; v_call: TRBV10-2; clone_size: -; d_call: TRBD1; cdr3_nt: TGCGCCAGCAGTGAGGGACAGGGGTGGAAGGAGACCCAGTACTTC; cdr3_aa: CASSEGQGWKETQYF
j_call: TRBJ2-1; v_call: TRBV2; clone_size: -; d_call: -; cdr3_nt: TGTGCCAGCTGTCCTAGCTCCTACAATGAGCAGTTCTTC; cdr3_aa: CASCPSSYNEQFF
j_call: TRBJ2-3; v_call: TRBV12-3/TRBV12-4; clone_size: few; d_call: -; cdr3_nt: TGTGCCAGCAGTACGGTAGCTTCAGATACGCAGTATTTT; cdr3_aa: CASSTVASDTQYF
j_call: TRBJ2-7; v_call: TRBV20-1; clone_size: many; d_call: -; cdr3_nt: TGCAGTGCTGGAACTGGACCCAGCTCCTACGAGCAGTACTTC; cdr3_aa: CSAGTGPSSYEQYF
j_call: TRBJ2-3; v_call: TRBV3-1; clone_size: -; d_call: -; cdr3_nt: TGTGCCTGCAGCCAATCCCCAGGCCCCACAGATACGCAGTATTTT; cdr3_aa: CACSQSPGPTDTQYF
j_call: TRBJ2-5; v_call: TRBV7-9; clone_size: few; d_call: TRBD1; cdr3_nt: TGTGCCAGCAGTTTCGACAGGGCAATCCGGGAGACCCAGTACTTC; cdr3_aa: CASSFDRAIRETQYF
j_call: TRBJ2-5; v_call: TRBV20-1; clone_size: many; d_call: -; cdr3_nt: TGCAGTGCTAGAGATGAGGCGGGGTGGGGAAGGGAAGAGACCCAGTACTTC; cdr3_aa: CSARDEAGWGREETQYF
j_call: TRBJ2-5; v_call: TRBV10-3; clone_size: -; d_call: TRBD2; cdr3_nt: TGTGCCATCAGTGGCGCGGGGGGGCAAGAGACCCAGTACTTC; cdr3_aa: CAISGAGGQETQYF
j_call: TRBJ2-3; v_call: TRBV19; clone_size: few; d_call: -; cdr3_nt: TGTGCCAGTAGTATCGTCGACAACACAGATACGCAGTATTTT; cdr3_aa: CASSIVDNTDTQYF
j_call: TRBJ2-7; v_call: TRBV5-6; clone_size: -; d_call: TRBD1; cdr3_nt: TGTGCCAGCAGCTTGGTAGGACAGGGTTACGAGCAGTACTTC; cdr3_aa: CASSLVGQGYEQYF
j_call: TRBJ2-5; v_call: TRBV12-3/TRBV12-4; clone_size: many; d_call: -; cdr3_nt: TGTGCCAGCAGTTTACCAGGGGGGACAGAGACCCAGTACTTC; cdr3_aa: CASSLPGGTETQYF
j_call: TRBJ1-2; v_call: TRBV25-1; clone_size: -; d_call: TRBD1; cdr3_nt: TGTGCCAGCAGTGCCGGACAGGTGGCGGGTAACTATGGCTACACCTTC; cdr3_aa: CASSAGQVAGNYGYTF
j_call: TRBJ1-6; v_call: TRBV6-2/TRBV6-3; clone_size: -; d_call: -; cdr3_nt: TGTGCCAGTGGGCGAAACCGGCCGGATTCACCCCTCCACTTT; cdr3_aa: CASGRNRPDSPLHF
j_call: TRBJ2-7; v_call: TRBV6-5; clone_size: -; d_call: -; cdr3_nt: TGTGCCAGCAGCTACGACGGCTACGAGCAGTACTTC; cdr3_aa: CASSYDGYEQYF
j_call: TRBJ1-5; v_call: TRBV20-1; clone_size: once; d_call: -; cdr3_nt: TGCAGTGCTAGAGGGCCAGGGGATGGACAGCCCCAGCATTTT; cdr3_aa: CSARGPGDGQPQHF
j_call: TRBJ1-4; v_call: TRBV5-1; clone_size: -; d_call: -; cdr3_nt: TGCGCCAGCAGTCGGTTCGGGATGGGTGAAAAACTGTTTTTT; cdr3_aa: CASSRFGMGEKLFF
j_call: TRBJ2-3; v_call: TRBV10-1; clone_size: -; d_call: TRBD2; cdr3_nt: TGCGCCAGCAGTGAGCCTAGCGGGAGTAATAGAGATACGCAGTATTTT; cdr3_aa: CASSEPSGSNRDTQYF
j_call: TRBJ1-2; v_call: TRBV11-2; clone_size: -; d_call: -; cdr3_nt: TGTGCCAGCAGCTACTTACAGGAGTCCTATGGCTACACCTTC; cdr3_aa: CASSYLQESYGYTF